The present TCR beta chain was sequenced within a study of human T cells and chemical hapten exposure. Study at large: Women made up most patients, who had alopecia areata, totalis or universalis.

The time point here: patch test 2, 6 weeks after DPC sensitization. Described treatment: therapeutic diphenylcyclopropenone sensitization with weekly scalp DPC. CDR3 length: 18 residues. V lost 0 bases, J lost 4 bases, and 11 bases stayed unmatched. In germline, CDR1 is SNHLY, CDR2 FYNNEI. This clonotype turned up a few times. TCRdb reprocessed the RACE reads with MiXCR, giving one entry per CDR3 protein. The table lists tens of thousands of distinct CDR3 sequences, 11% of them singletons. The starting material was whole blood, obtained in connection with sensitization to the hapten diphenylcyclopropenone (DPC). The chain joins TRBV2 to TRBJ2-1; 8 nucleotides align to TRBD2. The sequence was collected from a man aged 35 to 55 with alopecia areata. Some clones in this sample may be carry-over from other donors' samples. CDR3: CASSEAPHLAGVYNEQFF. CDR3 DNA: TGTGCCAGCAGTGAAGCCCCTCATCTAGCGGGCGTTTACAATGAGCAGTTCTTC.